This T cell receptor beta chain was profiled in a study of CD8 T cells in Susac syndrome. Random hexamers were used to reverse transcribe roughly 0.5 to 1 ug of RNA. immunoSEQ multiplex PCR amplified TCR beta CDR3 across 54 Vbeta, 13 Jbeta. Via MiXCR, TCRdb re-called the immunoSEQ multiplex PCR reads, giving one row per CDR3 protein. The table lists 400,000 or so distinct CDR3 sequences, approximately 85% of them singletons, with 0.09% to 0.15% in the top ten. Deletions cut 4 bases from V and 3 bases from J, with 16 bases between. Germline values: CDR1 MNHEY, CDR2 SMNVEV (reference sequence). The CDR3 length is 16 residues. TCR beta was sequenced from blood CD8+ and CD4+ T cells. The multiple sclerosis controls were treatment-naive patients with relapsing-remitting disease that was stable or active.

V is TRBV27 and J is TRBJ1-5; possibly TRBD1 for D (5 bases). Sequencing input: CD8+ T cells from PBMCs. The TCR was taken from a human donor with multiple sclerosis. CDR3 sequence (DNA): TGTGCCAGCAGTTCGGCGAACGGGGGACCCAATCAGCCCCAGCATTTT. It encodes CASSSANGGPNQPQHF.